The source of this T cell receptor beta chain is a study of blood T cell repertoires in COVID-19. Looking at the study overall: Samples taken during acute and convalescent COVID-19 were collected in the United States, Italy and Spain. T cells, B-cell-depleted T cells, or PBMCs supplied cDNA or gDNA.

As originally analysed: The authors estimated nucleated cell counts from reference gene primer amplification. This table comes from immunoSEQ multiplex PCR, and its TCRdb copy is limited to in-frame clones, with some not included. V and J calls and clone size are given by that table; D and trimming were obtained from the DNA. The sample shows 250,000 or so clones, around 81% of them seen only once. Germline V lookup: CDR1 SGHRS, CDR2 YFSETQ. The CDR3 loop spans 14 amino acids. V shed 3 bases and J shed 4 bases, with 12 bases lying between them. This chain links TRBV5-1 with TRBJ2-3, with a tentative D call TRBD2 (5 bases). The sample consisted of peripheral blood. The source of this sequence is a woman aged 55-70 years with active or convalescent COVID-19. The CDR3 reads CASSSVGAADTQYF. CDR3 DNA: TGCGCCAGCAGCTCAGTGGGAGCGGCAGATACGCAGTATTTT.